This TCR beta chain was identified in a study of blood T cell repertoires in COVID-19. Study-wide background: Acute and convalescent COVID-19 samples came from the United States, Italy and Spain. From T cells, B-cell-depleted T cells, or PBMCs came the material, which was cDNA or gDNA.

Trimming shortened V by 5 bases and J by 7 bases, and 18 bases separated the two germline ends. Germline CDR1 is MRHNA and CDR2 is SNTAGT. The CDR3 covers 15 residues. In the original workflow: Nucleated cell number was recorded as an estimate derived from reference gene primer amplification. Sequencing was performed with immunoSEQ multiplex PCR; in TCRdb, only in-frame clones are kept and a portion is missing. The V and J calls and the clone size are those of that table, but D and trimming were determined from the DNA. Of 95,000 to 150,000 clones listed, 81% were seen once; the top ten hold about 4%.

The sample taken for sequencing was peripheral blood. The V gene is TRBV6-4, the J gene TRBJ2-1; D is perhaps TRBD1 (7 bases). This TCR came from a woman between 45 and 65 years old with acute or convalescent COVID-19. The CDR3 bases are TGTGCCAGCAGTCCCCAGGGGGAGGTGGGGAATGAGCAGTTCTTC. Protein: CASSPQGEVGNEQFF.